A single sample is the source of the 20 T cell receptor beta chains below, sequenced in a study of beta chain features in type 1 diabetes. Their cognate antigens are unknown. Points from the study as a whole: Within each of all four CD4+ subsets, Type 1 diabetes patients had TCRB CDR3s that were moderately but significantly shorter.

Expressed TCRB transcripts were sequenced because the entire RNA isolate underwent reverse transcription. Here immunoSEQ multiplex PCR was the method, and the copy in TCRdb shows in-frame clones only, minus some. The sample holds under 400,000 clones; roughly 12% are singletons and the top ten take about 0.01%. The sample consisted of naive CD4+ T cells from blood. The receptors here all came from a woman aged 18-35 years with type 1 diabetes.

This clone was recorded a few times. This sequence joins TRBV28 and TRBJ2-7, with 8 bases aligning to TRBD2. Germline V gene lookup returns CDR1 MDHEN and CDR2 SYDVKM. There are 14 residues in the CDR3. J was trimmed by 2 bases and V by 6 bases; bases with no gene match: 6. The CDR3: CASSLAGRTYEQYF. The CDR3 DNA follows: TGTGCCAGCAGCTTAGCGGGAAGAACCTACGAGCAGTACTTC. The full variable domain, rest sourced from reference TRBV28 and TRBJ2-7, is DVKVTQSSRYLVKRTGEKVFLECVQDMDHENMFWYRQDPGLGLRLIYFSYDVKMKEKGDIPEGYSVSREKKERFSLILESASTNQTSMYLCASSLAGRTYEQYFGPGTRLTVT.

The sample holds a few counts of this clone. J is TRBJ1-1 and V is TRBV4-2; tentative D call: TRBD1 (5 bases). This CDR3 spans 15 amino acids. Trimming pared 4 bases from V and 0 bases from J, leaving 12 bases between. From germline, CDR1 is LGHNA and CDR2 YNFKEQ. DNA for the CDR3: TGTGCCAGCAGCCCTAACGGACACGTGAACACTGAAGCTTTCTTT. Protein: CASSPNGHVNTEAFF.

This clone was detected only a few times. This chain uses TRBV20-1 with TRBJ1-2; 8 bases fit TRBD1. V lost 5 bases to trimming and J lost 8 bases; unmatched junction nucleotides: 4. The CDR3 runs to 11 residues. CDR1 is DFQATT, CDR2 SNEGSKA, per germline (reference sequence). CDR3 residues: CSARTGHGYTF. In nucleotides, the CDR3 is TGCAGTGCTCGGACAGGGCACGGCTACACCTTC.

The V and J genes are TRBV19 and TRBJ1-5; a weak D match, TRBD1 (5 bases). V lost 4 bases and J lost 0, with 10 bases in between. From germline, CDR1 is LNHDA and CDR2 SQIVND (reference sequence). The length of the CDR3 is 15 residues. CDR3 DNA sequence: TGTGCCAGTAGTACCACAGGTTATAGCAATCAGCCCCAGCATTTT. It yields the protein CASSTTGYSNQPQHF.

This clone was counted a few times. CDR3 in amino acids: CASRLNRGAYGYTF. CDR3 in DNA: TGTGCCAGCAGACTTAACAGGGGGGCCTATGGCTACACCTTC. The chain employs TRBV27 and TRBJ1-2; 8 nucleotides line up with TRBD1. The CDR3 covers 14 residues. The ends lost 6 bases at V and 4 bases at J; junction bases unmatched: 7. CDR1 is MNHEY and CDR2 is SMNVEV in the germline V gene (reference sequence).

The table lists this clone with a few counts. V and J are TRBV14 and TRBJ2-7, with 7 positions matching TRBD2. This CDR3 spans 16 amino acids. V shed 0 bases and J 2 bases; nucleotides not matched to a gene: 7. Germline V CDR1 and CDR2: SGHDN, FVKESK. The CDR3 reads CASSQDQRAGAYEQYF. The CDR3 DNA is TGTGCCAGCAGCCAAGATCAACGGGCGGGGGCCTACGAGCAGTACTTC.

The chain employs TRBV29-1 and TRBJ2-2; 11 bases align to TRBD1. V was clipped by 5 bases and J by 5 bases; unmatched bases: 1. The germline V gene has CDR1 SQVTM and CDR2 ANQGSEA. This CDR3 comprises 13 residues. CDR3: CSVWDRGTGELFF. Here the CDR3 DNA reads TGCAGCGTTTGGGACAGGGGGACCGGGGAGCTGTTTTTT.

This clone has only a few counts. The V gene is TRBV7-9, the J gene TRBJ1-2; possibly TRBD1 for D (5 bases). V was shortened by 5 bases and J by 7 bases, with 20 bases between the two germline ends. CDR3 size: 15 residues. The germline V gene has CDR1 SEHNR and CDR2 FQNEAQ (reference sequence). CDR3 sequence: CASSPGSGGNSGYTF. The DNA for the CDR3 is TGTGCCAGCAGCCCGGGGTCCGGGGGTAATTCTGGCTACACCTTC.

The CDR3 DNA follows: TGCAGCGTCCCGGTGGGGGGAGGGGTTGGACCCCAAGAGACCCAGTACTTC. Protein sequence: CSVPVGGGVGPQETQYF. The chain combines TRBV29-1 with TRBJ2-5; TRBD2 matches at 7 bases. Germline loops: CDR1 SQVTM, CDR2 ANQGSEA. The CDR3 runs to 17 residues. After removal of 6 bases from V and 1 base from J, the junction contained 17 bases not matched to a gene.

There are a few counts of this clone. The CDR3, as DNA: TGTGCCAGCAGCGCGGACAGGGCTGAGCCCCAGCATTTT. This sequence encodes CASSADRAEPQHF. The chain is built from TRBV5-4 and TRBJ1-5; the match to TRBD1 covers 8 bases. V was pared by 4 bases and J by 8 bases, with 5 bases of the junction left unmatched. The germline gives CDR1 SGHNT, CDR2 YYREEE (reference sequence). The CDR3 has 13 residues.

This clone was counted between two and nine times. CDR3 nucleotides: TGTGCCAGCAGCCCCCAACTAGGGGGGGCAGAGACCCAGTACTTC. Translating gives CASSPQLGGAETQYF. This chain connects TRBV7-9 to TRBJ2-5, with TRBD2 as a possible D gene (7 bases). This CDR3 has 15 amino acids. The V and J ends lost 5 bases and 4 bases respectively, with 17 bases between them. Germline CDR1 and CDR2: SEHNR and FQNEAQ (reference sequence).

This clone was detected a few times. As DNA, the CDR3 is TGTGCCAGTAGTATAGGAGGGCGGAAAGAGACCCAGTACTTC. This gives the protein CASSIGGRKETQYF. V is TRBV19 and J is TRBJ2-5, with a tentative D call TRBD2 (5 bases). Germline V gives CDR1 LNHDA, CDR2 SQIVND (reference sequence). CDR3 length: 14 amino acids. V lost 1 base to trimming and J lost 3 bases, with 9 bases between them.

This clone was detected a few times. The V and J genes are TRBV2 and TRBJ1-5; TRBD1 is a possible D gene (5 bases). The CDR3 length is 15 residues. V was pared by 3 bases and J by 1 base, with 10 bases between. Germline lookup yields CDR1 SNHLY and CDR2 FYNNEI. Written as DNA, the CDR3 is TGTGCCAGCAGTGACTGGGACTTAAGCAATCAGCCCCAGCATTTT. It is translated as CASSDWDLSNQPQHF.

This clone showed up just a few times. J is TRBJ1-2 and V is TRBV2; D possibly corresponds to TRBD1 (6 bases). This CDR3 contains 13 residues. The ends were cut back, 4 bases at V and 1 base at J, with 7 bases in the middle. Germline-derived CDR1 and CDR2 are SNHLY and FYNNEI. CDR3: CASSVDSNYGYTF. The CDR3 DNA follows: TGTGCCAGCAGTGTGGACAGTAACTATGGCTACACCTTC. Based on the CDR3 plus reference TRBV2 and TRBJ1-2, the full variable domain is EPEVTQTPSHQVTQMGQEVILRCVPISNHLYFYWYRQILGQKVEFLVSFYNNEISEKSEIFDDQFSVERPDGSNFTLKIRSTKLEDSAMYFCASSVDSNYGYTFGSGTRLTVV.

This clone was seen a few times. The chain is built from TRBV5-4 and TRBJ1-4; no firm D call. Trimming shortened V by 3 bases and J by 0 bases, and 3 bases separated the two germline ends. This CDR3 region has 13 residues. Germline CDR1 and CDR2: SGHNT and YYREEE (reference sequence). The CDR3 sequence: CASSSATNEKLFF. For the CDR3, the DNA is TGTGCCAGCAGCTCCGCAACTAATGAAAAACTGTTTTTT.

This clone occurred a few times. This sequence joins TRBV28 and TRBJ2-1; D might be TRBD2 (6 bases). Germline V lookup: CDR1 MDHEN, CDR2 SYDVKM. V lost 7 bases and J lost 1, with 8 bases in between. The CDR3 runs to 13 residues. The CDR3 bases are TGTGCCAGCATGGAGGGTTCCTACAATGAGCAGTTCTTC. Residues: CASMEGSYNEQFF.

The rearrangement joins TRBV5-4 to TRBJ1-1; D remains unclear. Trimming took off 4 bases at V and 4 bases at J, with 17 bases between the two ends. This CDR3 spans 15 amino acids. The germline V gene encodes CDR1 SGHNT and CDR2 YYREEE (reference sequence). CDR3 DNA sequence: TGTGCCAGCAGCCCTGAGCGTCGGGGTGTCACTGAAGCTTTCTTT. It encodes CASSPERRGVTEAFF. Using reference TRBV5-4 and TRBJ1-1 for the parts outside the CDR3, the full variable domain is ETGVTQSPTHLIKTRGQQVTLRCSSQSGHNTVSWYQQALGQGPQFIFQYYREEENGRGNFPPRFSGLQFPNYSSELNVNALELDDSALYLCASSPERRGVTEAFFGQGTRLTVV.

This clone was seen a few times. This chain links TRBV28 with TRBJ2-3, with a possible D match to TRBD2 (5 bases). There are 15 residues in the CDR3. Germline V gene data show CDR1 as MDHEN and CDR2 as SYDVKM. V was pared by 10 bases and J by 0 bases, with 17 bases between. The CDR3 reads CANPCGAASTDTQYF. CDR3 nucleotide sequence: TGTGCCAACCCCTGTGGAGCGGCTAGCACAGATACGCAGTATTTT.

This clone was recorded a few times. The CDR3 reads CASSIDRSSTEAFF. The CDR3 DNA sequence: TGTGCCAGCAGCATTGACAGATCGAGCACTGAAGCTTTCTTT. The chain is built from TRBV6-1 and TRBJ1-1; weak D call: TRBD1 (5 bases). The V gene lost 6 bases and the J gene lost 4 bases, with 15 bases spanning the gap. The germline V gene has CDR1 MNHNS and CDR2 SASEGT. This CDR3 is built from 14 residues.

Only a few counts were recorded for this clone. The genes are TRBV5-4 and TRBJ2-7; D remains ambiguous. The V gene's germline CDR1 is SGHNT and CDR2 YYREEE (reference sequence). The CDR3 runs to 13 residues. Trimming cost V 2 bases and J 3 bases, with 9 bases left between them. CDR3 sequence: CASSFQANYEQYF. DNA for the CDR3: TGTGCCAGCAGCTTTCAGGCGAACTACGAGCAGTACTTC.